Each of the 10 T cell receptor beta chains below was sequenced from the same sample in a study of blood T cells in healthy people across ages (dated by TCRdb to the mid-2010s). Library generation was performed with 5' RACE. TCRdb records Illumina HiSeq 2500 as the sequencer. A second about 7 to 11 cycle PCR used a sample-barcoded 5' primer and a J-beta primer mix. TCRdb applied fastp at Q25 and MiXCR to the public reads, then kept only in-frame beta chains. Each entry merges the rows of one CDR3 protein and shows their most common DNA and genes. Here the sample has roughly 1,700,000 distinct CDR3 sequences; over 25% occur a single time. Approximately 7.7% of the sample belongs to the ten largest clones. Sequencing was carried out using blood. These receptors were obtained from a woman in her 30s in good health.

This chain joins TRBV12-5 and TRBJ2-7; a weak D match, TRBD2 (6 bases). V lost 11 bases and J lost 3, with 17 bases in between. The CDR3 consists of 13 residues. Germline V gene lookup returns CDR1 LGHNT and CDR2 FRNRAP. CDR3 in amino acids: CAGVREQSYEQYF. The CDR3 DNA reads TGTGCTGGTGTCCGGGAGCAAAGCTACGAGCAGTACTTC. Full variable domain (remainder filled in from reference TRBV12-5 and TRBJ2-7): DARVTQTPRHKVTEMGQEVTMRCQPILGHNTVFWYRQTMMQGLELLAYFRNRAPLDDSGMPKDRFSAEMPDATLATLKIQPSEPRDSAVYFCAGVREQSYEQYFGPGTRLTVT.

This clonotype was seen only a few times. The chain couples TRBV10-3 to TRBJ1-1, with 8 bases that match TRBD1. Germline loops: CDR1 ENHRY, CDR2 SYGVKD. The CDR3 length is 15 residues. The ends lost 3 bases at V and 0 bases at J; junction bases unmatched: 3. CDR3 sequence reads: CAISDRGQVNTEAFF. CDR3 bases: TGTGCCATCAGTGACAGGGGGCAGGTGAACACTGAAGCTTTCTTT.

V usage is TRBV12-3 or TRBV12-4 and J usage is TRBJ2-1; D may be TRBD2 (5 bases). The CDR3 contains 12 residues. V was pared by 4 bases and J by 12 bases, with 13 bases between. CDR3 coding DNA: TGTGCCAGCAGTTCTAGCCTCTCGGGGCAGTTCTTC. Amino acid sequence: CASSSSLSGQFF.

This clonotype was recorded many times. This chain links TRBV20-1 with TRBJ2-1, with D uncertain. Germline V lookup: CDR1 DFQATT, CDR2 SNEGSKA (reference sequence). Trimming removed 3 bases from V and 7 bases from J, with 7 bases in between. CDR3 size: 11 residues. CDR3 nucleotide sequence: TGCAGTGCTAGTTCGCTTAATGAGCAGTTCTTC. Encoded protein: CSASSLNEQFF.

This clonotype was observed once. The rearrangement uses TRBV7-2 and TRBJ2-1, with 9 bases that match TRBD1. The junction had 12 bases not matched to a gene; V was cut back by 5 bases and J by 4 bases. This CDR3 region has 17 residues. Germline values: CDR1 SGHTA, CDR2 FQGNSA. Here the CDR3 reads CASSKASGTGLYNEQFF. The CDR3 bases are TGTGCCAGCAGCAAAGCCTCCGGGACAGGGCTATACAATGAGCAGTTCTTC. Looking up the rest from reference TRBV7-2 and TRBJ2-1 gives the full variable domain: GAGVSQSPSNKVTEKGKDVELRCDPISGHTALYWYRQSLGQGLEFLIYFQGNSAPDKSGLPSDRFSAERTGGSVSTLTIQRTQQEDSAVYLCASSKASGTGLYNEQFFGPGTRLTVL.

The chain couples TRBV2 to TRBJ2-1; D may correspond to TRBD1 or TRBD2 (5 bases each). The CDR3 sequence is 15 residues long. V was trimmed by 0 bases and J by 9 bases, leaving 15 bases between them. The germline CDR1 and CDR2 sequences are SNHLY and FYNNEI. For the CDR3, the DNA is TGTGCCAGCAGTGAAGCGTTGAGGGGCGGTCTTGAGCAGTTCTTC. This codes for CASSEALRGGLEQFF.

To note about this clonotype: This may be a read error: a much more frequent sequence differs by one nucleotide. This sequence joins TRBV5-1 and TRBJ2-5; tentatively, D is TRBD1 (6 bases). The length of the CDR3 is 11 residues. CDR1 is SGHRS and CDR2 is YFSETQ in the germline V gene. Trimming cost V 5 bases and J 11 bases, with 13 bases left between them. The CDR3 loop reads CASRSKGVQYF. The CDR3 nucleotides read TGCGCCAGCAGGAGCAAGGGGGTGCAGTACTTC. The full variable domain, in which reference TRBV5-1 and TRBJ2-5 provide the parts outside the CDR3, is KAGVTQTPRYLIKTRGQQVTLSCSPISGHRSVSWYQQTPGQGLQFLFEYFSETQRNKGNFPGRFSGRQFSNSRSEMNVSTLELGDSALYLCASRSKGVQYFGPGTRLLVL.

The genes are TRBV20-1 and TRBJ1-4, with no clear D. The CDR3 extends over 13 amino acids. CDR1 DFQATT and CDR2 SNEGSKA come from the germline V gene (reference sequence). The ends were cut back, 3 bases at V and 7 bases at J, with 12 bases in the middle. CDR3 protein: CSASAGSGEKLFF. Here the CDR3 DNA reads TGCAGTGCTAGTGCGGGTTCGGGTGAAAAACTGTTTTTT.

This clonotype was picked up many times. The chain joins TRBV10-2 to TRBJ2-7; D is uncertain. The length of the CDR3 is 13 residues. Trimming took off 0 bases at V and 4 bases at J, with 7 bases between the two ends. Per the germline V gene, CDR1 is WSHSY and CDR2 is SAAADI. As DNA, the CDR3 is TGCGCCAGCAGTGAGTCTAACTGGTACGAGCAGTACTTC. This encodes CASSESNWYEQYF.

This clonotype was counted only a few times. This chain joins TRBV6-6 and TRBJ2-1, with 13 bases fitting TRBD2. The V segment lost 8 bases and the J segment 9 bases; nucleotides outside the gene matches: 7. CDR3 length equals 14 residues. CDR1 is MNHNY and CDR2 is SVGAGI in the germline V gene (reference sequence). As DNA, the CDR3 is TGTGCCAGCGGGGTCGGGACTAGCGGGATTGAGCAGTTCTTC. Translation gives CASGVGTSGIEQFF.